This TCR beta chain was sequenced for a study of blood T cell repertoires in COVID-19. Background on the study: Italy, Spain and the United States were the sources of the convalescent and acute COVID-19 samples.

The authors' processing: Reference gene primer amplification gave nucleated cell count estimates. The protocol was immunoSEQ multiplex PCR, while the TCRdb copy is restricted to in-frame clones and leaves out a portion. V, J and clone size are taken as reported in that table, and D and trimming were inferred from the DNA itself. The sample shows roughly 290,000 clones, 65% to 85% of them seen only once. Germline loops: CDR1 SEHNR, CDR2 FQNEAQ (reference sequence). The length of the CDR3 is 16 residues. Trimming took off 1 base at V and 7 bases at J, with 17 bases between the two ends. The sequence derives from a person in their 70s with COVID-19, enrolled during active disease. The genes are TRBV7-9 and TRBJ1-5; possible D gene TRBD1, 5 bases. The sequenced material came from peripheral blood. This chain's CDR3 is CASSLGTGGSGQPQHF. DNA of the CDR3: TGTGCCAGCAGCTTAGGAACCGGGGGATCGGGACAGCCCCAGCATTTT.